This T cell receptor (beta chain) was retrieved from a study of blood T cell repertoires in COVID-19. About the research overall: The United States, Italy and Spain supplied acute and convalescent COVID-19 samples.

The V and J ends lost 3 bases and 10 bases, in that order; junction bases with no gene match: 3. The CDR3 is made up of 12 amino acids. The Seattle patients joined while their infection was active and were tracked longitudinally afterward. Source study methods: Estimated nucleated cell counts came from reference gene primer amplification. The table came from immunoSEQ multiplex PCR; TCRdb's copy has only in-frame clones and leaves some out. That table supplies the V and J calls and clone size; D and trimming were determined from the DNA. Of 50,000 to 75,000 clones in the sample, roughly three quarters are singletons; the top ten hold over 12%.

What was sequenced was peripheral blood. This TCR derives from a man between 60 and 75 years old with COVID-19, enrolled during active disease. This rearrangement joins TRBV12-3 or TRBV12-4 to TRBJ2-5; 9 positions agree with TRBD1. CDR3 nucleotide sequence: TGTGCCAGCAGTTTGGAGGGACAGGGCCAGTACTTC. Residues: CASSLEGQGQYF.